This T cell receptor beta chain came from a study of shared clonotypes between healthy human individuals. Findings and limits, study-wide: Large sequencing depth failed to make sorted-subset sequencing complete, rarefaction showed. It was observed that around 5% of naive CD4 clonotypes were shared across a few donors.

Here immunoSEQ multiplex PCR was the method, and the copy in TCRdb shows in-frame clones only, minus some. The sample has over a million clones; about 75% are singletons. This CDR3 is built from 15 residues. This clone appeared many times. Its antigen remains unidentified. CD4+ cells underwent separation, giving CD45RA+ naive and CD45RA-negative memory subsets. The sequenced material came from memory CD4+ T cells sorted from blood. The subset was: CD45RA-negative fraction. The chain is built from TRBV21-1 and TRBJ2-1; the listed D gene, TRBD2, was not tested against the DNA. TRBV21-1 is designated a pseudogene. The sequence was collected from a man between 18 and 29 years old in good health. The CDR3 DNA is TGTGCCAGCCGACCGGCACTAGCGGGAAACAATGAGCAGTTCTTC. This translates into CASRPALAGNNEQFF.